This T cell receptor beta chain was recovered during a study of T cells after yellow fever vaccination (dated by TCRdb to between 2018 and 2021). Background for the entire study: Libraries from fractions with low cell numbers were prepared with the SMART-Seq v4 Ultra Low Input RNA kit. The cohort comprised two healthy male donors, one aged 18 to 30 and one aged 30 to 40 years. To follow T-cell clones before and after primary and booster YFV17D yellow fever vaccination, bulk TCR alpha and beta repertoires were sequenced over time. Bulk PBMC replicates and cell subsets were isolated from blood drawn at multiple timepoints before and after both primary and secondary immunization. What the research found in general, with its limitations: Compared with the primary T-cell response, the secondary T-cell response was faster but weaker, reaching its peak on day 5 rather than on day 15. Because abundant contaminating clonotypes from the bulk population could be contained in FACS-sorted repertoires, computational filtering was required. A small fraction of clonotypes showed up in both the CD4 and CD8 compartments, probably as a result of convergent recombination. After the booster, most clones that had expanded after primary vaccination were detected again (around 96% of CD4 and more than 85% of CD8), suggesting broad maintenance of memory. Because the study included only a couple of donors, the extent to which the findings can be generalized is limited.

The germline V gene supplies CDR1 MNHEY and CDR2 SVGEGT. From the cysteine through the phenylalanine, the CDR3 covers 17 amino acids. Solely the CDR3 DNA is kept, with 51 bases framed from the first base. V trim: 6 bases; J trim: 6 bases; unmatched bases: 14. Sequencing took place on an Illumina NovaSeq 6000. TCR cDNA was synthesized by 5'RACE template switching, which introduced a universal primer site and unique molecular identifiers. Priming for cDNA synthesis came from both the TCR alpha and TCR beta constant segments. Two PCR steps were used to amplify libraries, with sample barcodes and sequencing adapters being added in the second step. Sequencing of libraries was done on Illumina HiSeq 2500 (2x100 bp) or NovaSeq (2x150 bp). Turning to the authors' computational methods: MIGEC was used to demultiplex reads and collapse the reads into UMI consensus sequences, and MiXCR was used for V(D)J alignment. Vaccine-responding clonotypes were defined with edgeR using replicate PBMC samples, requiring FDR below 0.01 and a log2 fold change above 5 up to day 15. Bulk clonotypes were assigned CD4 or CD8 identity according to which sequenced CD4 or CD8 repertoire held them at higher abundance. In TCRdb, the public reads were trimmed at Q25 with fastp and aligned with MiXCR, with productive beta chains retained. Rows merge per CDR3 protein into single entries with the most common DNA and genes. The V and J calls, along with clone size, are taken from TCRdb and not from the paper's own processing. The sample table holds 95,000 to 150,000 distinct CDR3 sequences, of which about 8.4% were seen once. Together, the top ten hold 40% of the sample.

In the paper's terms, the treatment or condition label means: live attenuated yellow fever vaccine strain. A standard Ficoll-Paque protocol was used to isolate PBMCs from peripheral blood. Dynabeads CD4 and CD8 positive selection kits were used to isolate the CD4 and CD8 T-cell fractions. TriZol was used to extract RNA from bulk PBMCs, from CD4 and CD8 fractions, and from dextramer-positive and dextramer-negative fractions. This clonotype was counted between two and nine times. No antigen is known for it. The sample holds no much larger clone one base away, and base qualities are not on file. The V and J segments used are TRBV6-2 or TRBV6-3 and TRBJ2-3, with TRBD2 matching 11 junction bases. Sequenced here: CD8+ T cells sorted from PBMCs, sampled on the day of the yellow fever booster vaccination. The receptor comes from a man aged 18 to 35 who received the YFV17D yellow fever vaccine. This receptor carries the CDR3 CASSYLTSGGRSDTQYF. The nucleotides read TGTGCCAGCAGCTATCTTACTAGCGGGGGACGGTCGGATACGCAGTATTTT.